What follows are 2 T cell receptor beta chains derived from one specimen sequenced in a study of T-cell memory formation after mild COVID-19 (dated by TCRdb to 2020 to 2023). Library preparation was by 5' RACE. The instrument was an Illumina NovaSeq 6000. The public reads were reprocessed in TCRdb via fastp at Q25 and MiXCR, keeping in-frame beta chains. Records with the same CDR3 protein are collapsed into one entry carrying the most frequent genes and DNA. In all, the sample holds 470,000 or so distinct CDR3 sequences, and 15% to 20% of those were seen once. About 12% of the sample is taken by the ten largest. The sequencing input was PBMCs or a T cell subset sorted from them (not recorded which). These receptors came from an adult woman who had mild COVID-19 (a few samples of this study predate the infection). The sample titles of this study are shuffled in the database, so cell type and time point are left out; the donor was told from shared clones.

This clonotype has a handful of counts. As DNA, the CDR3 is TGTGCCAGCAGCTACCAACCATTGTCCTACAGGGACCCTGAAGCTTTCTTT. It specifies CASSYQPLSYRDPEAFF. The V gene is TRBV7-9, the J gene TRBJ1-1; D possibly corresponds to TRBD1 (6 bases). This CDR3 has 17 residues. V was trimmed by 4 bases and J by 6 bases, leaving 24 bases between them. Germline V gene data show CDR1 as SEHNR and CDR2 as FQNEAQ (reference sequence).

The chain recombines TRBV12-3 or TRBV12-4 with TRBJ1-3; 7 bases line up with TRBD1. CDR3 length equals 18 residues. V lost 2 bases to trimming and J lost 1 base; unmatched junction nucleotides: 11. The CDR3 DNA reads TGTGCCAGCAGTTTAATGGTTTCTGGGACAGTATCTGGAAACACCATATATTTT. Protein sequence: CASSLMVSGTVSGNTIYF.